A single sample gave rise to the 28 T cell receptor beta chains below, sequenced in a study of T cells of healthy individuals (dated by TCRdb to the late 2010s). The method was 5' RACE. Instrument used: Illumina MiSeq. TCRdb reran the public reads through fastp at Q25 and MiXCR, keeping productive beta chains. CDR3 protein duplicates are merged, each entry listing the most common genes and DNA. For this sample there are around 53,000 distinct CDR3 sequences; about 15% appear just once. The top ten clones comprise 15% to 20% of the sample. The receptors were gathered from a human donor in good health.

This clonotype was found many times. The chain carries TRBV6-5 and TRBJ1-4, with 8 bases identical to TRBD1. The V and J ends lost 4 bases and 8 bases, in that order; junction bases with no gene match: 6. This CDR3 has 14 residues. Per the germline V gene, CDR1 is MNHEY and CDR2 is SVGAGI. In nucleotides, the CDR3 is TGTGCCAGCAGTTTACTCCGGGACAGGGAAAAACTGTTTTTT. Translating gives CASSLLRDREKLFF.

This clonotype was observed a handful of times. The chain couples TRBV7-2 to TRBJ2-7; no firm D call. The CDR3 spans 11 residues. Trimming left V 2 bases short and J 5 bases short, with 4 bases between. Germline V CDR1 and CDR2: SGHTA, FQGNSA. CDR3 loop: CASSLKDEQYF. CDR3 sequence (DNA): TGTGCCAGCAGCTTAAAAGACGAGCAGTACTTC.

The gene calls are TRBV29-1 and TRBJ1-2; 9 bases are a match to TRBD1. The V gene's germline CDR1 is SQVTM and CDR2 ANQGSEA. The CDR3 totals 15 residues. After removal of 4 bases from V and 6 bases from J, the junction contained 12 bases not matched to a gene. CDR3 sequence reads: CSVGLVGDRANGYTF. DNA for the CDR3: TGCAGCGTTGGCCTCGTGGGGGACAGGGCTAATGGCTACACCTTC. Full variable domain (rest looked up from reference TRBV29-1 and TRBJ1-2): SAVISQKPSRDICQRGTSLTIQCQVDSQVTMMFWYRQQPGQSLTLIATANQGSEATYESGFVIDKFPISRPNLTFSTLTVSNMSPEDSSIYLCSVGLVGDRANGYTFGSGTRLTVV.

There are a few counts of this clonotype. The chain links TRBV10-3 to TRBJ2-7, with D uncertain. V lost 5 bases and J lost 1, with 18 bases in between. CDR3 length equals 16 residues. Germline V gene data show CDR1 as ENHRY and CDR2 as SYGVKD. As DNA, the CDR3 is TGTGCCATCAGTTCCCAAGGTGGTCCGGTATCCTACGAGCAGTACTTC. As protein: CAISSQGGPVSYEQYF.

This clonotype was seen more than once but under ten times. The chain links TRBV6-6 to TRBJ2-5; 7 bases map to TRBD2. V lost 0 bases and J lost 5; bases outside the gene matches: 6. Germline CDR1 is MNHNY and CDR2 is SVGAGI (reference sequence). The CDR3 is made up of 15 amino acids. For the CDR3, the DNA is TGTGCCAGCAGTTACTCGAGGCGGGGAGGGGAGACCCAGTACTTC. Its translation: CASSYSRRGGETQYF.

This clonotype was counted only a few times. This sequence joins TRBV12-3 or TRBV12-4 and TRBJ2-1; D is possibly TRBD1 or TRBD2 (5 bases each). The CDR3 length is 13 residues. V lost 7 bases to trimming and J lost 9 bases, with 16 bases between them. CDR3 loop: CASTPGPSIEQFF. DNA of the CDR3: TGTGCCAGCACCCCGGGACCGAGTATTGAGCAGTTCTTC.

V gene TRBV4-1 combines with J gene TRBJ2-3; perhaps TRBD2 as D (6 bases). This CDR3 region has 16 residues. Germline V lookup: CDR1 MGHRA, CDR2 YSYEKL. The germline V and J ends were trimmed by 3 bases and 6 bases, with 19 bases remaining between them. The CDR3 loop reads CASSHPGGTIGDTQYF. CDR3 coding DNA: TGCGCCAGCAGCCACCCCGGCGGGACCATAGGGGATACGCAGTATTTT.

In regard to this clonotype: Given a much more abundant clone one base away, this may be a read error. This chain links TRBV2 with TRBJ2-7; D uncertain. With 7 bases removed from V and 0 bases from J, the gap between germline ends came to 16 bases. The CDR3 totals 15 residues. Looked up from germline, CDR1 is SNHLY and CDR2 is FYNNEI. CDR3 in DNA: TGTGCCAGCATGGCCACCCTTCTCAGCTCCTACGAGCAGTACTTC. Encoded protein: CASMATLLSSYEQYF.

This clonotype was seen at least ten times. The V and J genes are TRBV20-1 and TRBJ2-3; D is possibly TRBD2 (5 bases). V dropped 5 bases and J dropped 2 bases, with 14 bases sitting between them. Germline CDR1 DFQATT, CDR2 SNEGSKA (reference sequence). CDR3 length equals 14 residues. Written as DNA, the CDR3 is TGCAGTGCTCGCCCCCTGGACTTCACAGATACGCAGTATTTT. This translates into CSARPLDFTDTQYF.

The chain employs TRBV7-8 and TRBJ1-2; 8 bases align to TRBD1. CDR1 and CDR2 (germline): SGHVS, FQNEAQ. V was pared by 3 bases and J by 5 bases, with 8 bases of the junction left unmatched. The CDR3 is 15 amino acids. The CDR3: CASSLGAGTGYGYTF. As DNA, the CDR3 is TGTGCCAGCAGCTTGGGAGCCGGGACAGGTTATGGCTACACCTTC.

This clonotype was recorded many times. The V gene is TRBV6-5, the J gene TRBJ2-7, with TRBD1 identical over 8 bases. The V segment lost 6 bases and the J segment 6 bases; nucleotides outside the gene matches: 13. The CDR3 is made up of 15 amino acids. Germline V lookup: CDR1 MNHEY, CDR2 SVGAGI. This CDR3 reads CASRPPGQGDVEQYF. For the CDR3, the DNA is TGTGCCAGCAGACCCCCAGGACAGGGTGATGTCGAGCAGTACTTC.

The chain is built from TRBV6-1 and TRBJ2-7, with 8 positions matching TRBD1. In germline, CDR1 is MNHNS, CDR2 SASEGT. The CDR3 is made up of 15 amino acids. The V segment lost 1 base and the J segment 6 bases; nucleotides outside the gene matches: 8. CDR3 nucleotide sequence: TGTGCCAGCAGTGAAGTAGGGTCAGGGGGCCGCGAGCAGTACTTC. Amino acid sequence: CASSEVGSGGREQYF.

This clonotype was counted many times. The rearrangement joins TRBV7-2 to TRBJ1-2, with D tentatively TRBD1 (5 bases). Trimming took 6 bases from V and 4 from J, leaving 21 bases between them. The CDR3 runs to 16 residues. Germline lookup yields CDR1 SGHTA and CDR2 FQGNSA. In DNA, the CDR3 is TGTGCCAGCAGTTTTCCCCCTTCGAAAGGGGCCTATGGCTACACCTTC. Translating it yields CASSFPPSKGAYGYTF.

This clonotype was found many times. The chain uses TRBV6-2 or TRBV6-3 and TRBJ2-7; unclear D gene. Trimming took off 4 bases at V and 5 bases at J, with 15 bases between the two ends. The CDR3 totals 14 residues. CDR1 is MNHEY and CDR2 is SVGEGT in the germline V gene. CDR3: CASSLRLTGDEQYF. In DNA form, the CDR3 reads TGTGCCAGCAGTTTACGACTCACCGGTGACGAGCAGTACTTC.

This clonotype was seen at least ten times. The V and J genes are TRBV24-1 and TRBJ2-5, with 7 nucleotides matching TRBD2. Germline lookup yields CDR1 KGHDR and CDR2 SFDVKD. The CDR3 contains 16 residues. The V segment lost 1 base and the J segment 5 bases; nucleotides outside the gene matches: 9. The DNA for the CDR3 is TGTGCCACCAGTGATTTACCAAACGCGGGAGTGGAGACCCAGTACTTC. It yields the protein CATSDLPNAGVETQYF.

This clonotype occurred a few times. The chain couples TRBV6-2 or TRBV6-3 to TRBJ2-2, with no clear D. Trimming removed 2 bases at V and 3 bases at J, with 7 bases between. The CDR3 has 14 amino acids. The germline V gene encodes CDR1 MNHEY and CDR2 SVGEGT. DNA for the CDR3: TGTGCCAGCAGTTACGCAGGATACACCGGGGAGCTGTTTTTT. Amino acids: CASSYAGYTGELFF.

As concerns this clonotype: A read error may be the cause here, since a much bigger clone is one base away. This sequence joins TRBV5-1 and TRBJ1-2, with D possibly matching TRBD1 (5 bases). Germline CDR1 reads SGHRS; CDR2 reads YFSETQ. CDR3 length equals 14 residues. This CDR3 reads CTSSGGTVNYGYTF. CDR3 DNA sequence: TGCACCAGCAGCGGGGGAACAGTCAACTATGGCTACACCTTC.

The table lists this clonotype with many counts. The chain has TRBV3-1 and TRBJ1-3; D ambiguous. The germline V gene has CDR1 LGHDT and CDR2 YNNKEL (reference sequence). The V end lost 6 bases, the J end lost 3 bases, and 15 bases lay between the germline ends. The length of the CDR3 is 15 residues. CDR3 residues: CASRPELGFGNTIYF. The CDR3 DNA reads TGTGCCAGCAGACCCGAGTTAGGGTTTGGAAACACCATATATTTT.

The chain is built from TRBV7-2 and TRBJ2-7; 12 bases match TRBD2. Germline V gene data show CDR1 as SGHTA and CDR2 as FQGNSA. The CDR3 extends over 15 amino acids. Trimming removed 1 base from V and 7 bases from J; junction bases left unmatched: 5. CDR3: CASSLELAGGGEQYF. The CDR3 bases are TGTGCCAGCAGCTTAGAACTAGCGGGAGGTGGGGAGCAGTACTTC. The full variable domain, rest sourced from reference TRBV7-2 and TRBJ2-7, is GAGVSQSPSNKVTEKGKDVELRCDPISGHTALYWYRQSLGQGLEFLIYFQGNSAPDKSGLPSDRFSAERTGGSVSTLTIQRTQQEDSAVYLCASSLELAGGGEQYFGPGTRLTVT.

This clonotype was found a few times. The rearrangement joins TRBV5-1 to TRBJ2-2; 8 bases are shared with TRBD1. Germline V gene lookup returns CDR1 SGHRS and CDR2 YFSETQ. CDR3 length: 16 residues. Trimming cost V 0 bases and J 2 bases; bases outside gene matches: 3. CDR3 sequence reads: CASSLVAGGNTGELFF. CDR3 bases: TGCGCCAGCAGCTTGGTGGCAGGGGGCAACACCGGGGAGCTGTTTTTT.

This clonotype was counted at least ten times. The V and J genes are TRBV25-1 and TRBJ2-3, with TRBD1 matching 7 bases. This CDR3 region has 15 residues. The trim removed 8 bases at V and 2 bases at J, leaving 10 bases unmatched. Germline loops: CDR1 MGHDK, CDR2 SYGVNS. CDR3 loop: CASLFSRGTTDTQYF. CDR3 nucleotides: TGTGCCAGCCTTTTCAGCAGGGGGACCACAGATACGCAGTATTTT.

The chain employs TRBV7-7 and TRBJ2-3; D is unresolved. Trimming took off 0 bases at V and 7 bases at J, with 8 bases between the two ends. The CDR3 consists of 13 residues. Germline CDR1 and CDR2: SSHAT and FNYEAQ (reference sequence). The CDR3 is CASSLAVTHTQYF. DNA for the CDR3: TGTGCCAGCAGCTTAGCGGTAACGCATACGCAGTATTTT.

The table lists this clonotype with a few counts. The V and J genes are TRBV5-1 and TRBJ1-1, with 7 bases lining up with TRBD1. Germline lookup yields CDR1 SGHRS and CDR2 YFSETQ. V lost 0 bases to trimming and J lost 6 bases; unmatched junction nucleotides: 5. The CDR3 is 14 residues long. The CDR3: CASSLEGAQAEAFF. The CDR3 nucleotides read TGCGCCAGCAGCTTGGAGGGGGCGCAAGCTGAAGCTTTCTTT.

The chain is built from TRBV20-1 and TRBJ2-7; no clear D. The germline V gene encodes CDR1 DFQATT and CDR2 SNEGSKA (reference sequence). Trimming took off 3 bases at V and 0 bases at J, with 12 bases between the two ends. This CDR3 is 14 amino acids long. The CDR3 DNA is TGCAGTGCTAGGGTGAGAGCGAACTCCTACGAGCAGTACTTC. Translated, it gives CSARVRANSYEQYF.

This clonotype was picked up a small number of times. The V gene is TRBV9, the J gene TRBJ1-1, with a possible D match to TRBD1 (6 bases). CDR1 is SGDLS, CDR2 YYNGEE, per germline. Trimming stripped 3 bases from V and 4 bases from J, with 13 bases between. This CDR3 contains 14 residues. The CDR3 region is CASSARTEGTEAFF. The CDR3 DNA sequence: TGTGCCAGCAGCGCCAGGACAGAGGGCACTGAAGCTTTCTTT. The entire variable domain, with the rest obtained from reference TRBV9 and TRBJ1-1, is as follows: DSGVTQTPKHLITATGQRVTLRCSPRSGDLSVYWYQQSLDQGLQFLIQYYNGEERAKGNILERFSAQQFPDLHSELNLSSLELGDSALYFCASSARTEGTEAFFGQGTRLTVV.

There are a few counts of this clonotype. CDR3 residues: CASSSYGGAGETQYF. The CDR3, as DNA: TGTGCCAGCAGCTCCTACGGGGGGGCGGGAGAGACCCAGTACTTC. The chain links TRBV7-9 to TRBJ2-5, with 8 bases that match TRBD2. The CDR3 runs to 15 residues. Trimming took 4 bases from V and 4 from J; bases not matched to a gene: 8. Germline loops: CDR1 SEHNR, CDR2 FQNEAQ (reference sequence).

This clonotype has a count of ten or more. This chain joins TRBV6-2 or TRBV6-3 and TRBJ2-1, with 8 bases aligning to TRBD1. Germline assignment: CDR1 MNHEY and CDR2 SVGEGT. With V trimmed by 2 bases and J by 5 bases, 8 bases remained unmatched. CDR3 length: 16 residues. The CDR3 loop is CASSYHGQGGHNEQFF. The DNA for the CDR3 is TGTGCCAGCAGTTACCACGGACAGGGTGGACACAATGAGCAGTTCTTC.

J is TRBJ1-5 and V is TRBV10-3; 9 bases line up with TRBD1. V was pared by 2 bases and J by 6 bases, with 5 bases of the junction left unmatched. The CDR3 sequence is 15 residues long. Germline values: CDR1 ENHRY, CDR2 SYGVKD. The CDR3, as DNA: TGTGCCATCAGTGAGACAGGGGGCGTCGGTCAGCCCCAGCATTTT. Amino acid sequence: CAISETGGVGQPQHF.